Presented here are 22 T cell receptor beta chains from one specimen sequenced in a study of cytomegalovirus exposure and HLA in healthy donors. 60 Vbeta and 13 Jbeta primers were used in PCR. Libraries were prepared by immunoSEQ multiplex PCR; TCRdb keeps only in-frame clonotypes and omits some of them. The data show approximately 140,000 clones, roughly 63% seen once. Material for sequencing was PBMCs. These receptors were collected from an older woman in good health and CMV-seropositive.

J is TRBJ1-2 and V is TRBV6-5; D might be TRBD1 (5 bases). V dropped 4 bases and J dropped 4 bases, with 19 bases sitting between them. Germline V gene lookup returns CDR1 MNHEY and CDR2 SVGAGI. CDR3 size: 16 residues. The CDR3 DNA reads as TGTGCCAGCAGTTTGACTGTAGGGGCCAACACCTATGGCTACACCTTC. Its translation: CASSLTVGANTYGYTF.

In this sample, this clone turned up a few times. The J gene is TRBJ2-5, the V gene TRBV4-3; 10 nucleotides match TRBD1. The V gene's germline CDR1 is LGHNA and CDR2 YSLEER. After removal of 4 bases from V and 3 bases from J, the junction contained 5 bases not matched to a gene. This CDR3 is built from 15 residues. This CDR3 reads CASSPSGTGEETQYF. The CDR3 coding sequence is TGCGCCAGCAGCCCCTCCGGGACAGGGGAAGAGACCCAGTACTTC.

This clone was seen more than once but under ten times. The chain links TRBV28 to TRBJ2-7, with 9 bases that match TRBD2. Germline CDR1 and CDR2: MDHEN and SYDVKM. CDR3 size: 15 residues. Trimming took 5 bases from V and 5 from J; bases not matched to a gene: 10. In nucleotides, the CDR3 is TGTGCCAGCAGTCCCTGGGGTAGCGGGAGACACGAGCAGTACTTC. Its translation is CASSPWGSGRHEQYF.

This sequence joins TRBV13 and TRBJ2-2; 7 bases map to TRBD2. V lost 5 bases, J lost 5 bases, and 8 bases stayed unmatched. The CDR3 has 15 residues. Germline-derived CDR1 and CDR2 are PRHDT and FYEKMQ (reference sequence). For the CDR3, the DNA is TGTGCCAGCAGCCTCGTGAGGGAGGGGACCGGGGAGCTGTTTTTT. Residues: CASSLVREGTGELFF.

This clone was recorded only once. V and J are TRBV7-3 and TRBJ1-1, with D possibly being TRBD1 (6 bases). From germline, CDR1 is SGHTA and CDR2 FQGTGA. V was shortened by 3 bases and J by 2 bases, with 7 bases between the two germline ends. This CDR3 is built from 13 residues. For the CDR3, the DNA is TGTGCCAGCAGCTTTGGGACAAACACTGAAGCTTTCTTT. It specifies CASSFGTNTEAFF.

The chain links TRBV7-2 to TRBJ1-3; D is possibly TRBD1 (5 bases). The CDR3 loop spans 13 amino acids. Germline CDR1 and CDR2: SGHTA and FQGNSA. The V end was cut by 2 bases, the J end by 4 bases, with 6 bases between. CDR3 DNA sequence: TGTGCCAGCAGCTTAAAGGGGGGAAACACCATATATTTT. This sequence encodes CASSLKGGNTIYF. The variable domain in full, completed from reference TRBV7-2 and TRBJ1-3, reads GAGVSQSPSNKVTEKGKDVELRCDPISGHTALYWYRQSLGQGLEFLIYFQGNSAPDKSGLPSDRFSAERTGGSVSTLTIQRTQQEDSAVYLCASSLKGGNTIYFGEGSWLTVV.

To note about this clone: The same CDR3 also results from other DNA sequences found in this sample. This chain links TRBV5-1 with TRBJ2-5; tentative D call: TRBD1 (6 bases). The germline gives CDR1 SGHRS, CDR2 YFSETQ. CDR3 length equals 15 residues. V gave up 6 bases and J gave up 1 base, with 16 bases separating them. The DNA for the CDR3 is TGCGCCAGCACTGTGACAGGTGCTCCCCAAGAGACCCAGTACTTC. Protein sequence: CASTVTGAPQETQYF.

This chain connects TRBV30 to TRBJ2-7; possible D gene TRBD2, 6 bases. Per the germline V gene, CDR1 is GTSNPN and CDR2 is SVGIG (reference sequence). V lost 0 bases and J lost 3, with 12 bases in between. This CDR3 region has 14 residues. The CDR3 DNA reads TGTGCCTGGAGTGTTAGGGGACTTCTCTACGAGCAGTACTTC. This gives the protein CAWSVRGLLYEQYF.

The CDR3 region has the DNA TGTGCCGGAGCCGGGACAGACTACGAGCAGTACTTC. This translates into CAGAGTDYEQYF. J is TRBJ2-7 and V is TRBV28, with 7 nucleotides matching TRBD1. Germline trimming cut 11 bases from V and 3 bases from J; bases unmatched to any gene: 7. CDR1 is MDHEN and CDR2 is SYDVKM in the germline V gene. CDR3 length: 12 residues.

The rearrangement joins TRBV7-9 to TRBJ2-1; 9 bases map to TRBD1. The germline V gene encodes CDR1 SEHNR and CDR2 FQNEAQ (reference sequence). This CDR3 comprises 14 residues. V shed 5 bases and J 8 bases; nucleotides not matched to a gene: 7. CDR3 nucleotide sequence: TGTGCCAGCAGCCCCATGACAGGGGGGGATGAGCAGTTCTTC. Translation gives CASSPMTGGDEQFF.

The genes are TRBV5-4 and TRBJ1-5; perhaps TRBD1 as D (5 bases). The length of the CDR3 is 14 residues. Trimming removed 2 bases from V and 5 bases from J, with 11 bases in between. CDR1 and CDR2 (germline): SGHNT, YYREEE (reference sequence). This CDR3 reads CASSFWGGDQPQHF. The CDR3 DNA sequence: TGTGCCAGCAGCTTCTGGGGGGGGGATCAGCCCCAGCATTTT.

This chain links TRBV28 with TRBJ2-2, with D unresolved. Trimming removed 4 bases at V and 5 bases at J, with 5 bases between. The CDR3 is 12 amino acids. Germline lookup yields CDR1 MDHEN and CDR2 SYDVKM. The CDR3 loop reads CASSSVTGELFF. In nucleotides, the CDR3 is TGTGCCAGCAGTTCAGTAACCGGGGAGCTGTTTTTT.

V and J are TRBV4-2 and TRBJ2-2, with TRBD2 matching 7 bases. CDR1 is LGHNA, CDR2 YNFKEQ, per germline. V trimming: 1 base; J trimming: 0 bases; junction bases outside the gene matches: 8. This CDR3 is built from 18 residues. The CDR3 nucleotides read TGTGCCAGCAGCCAAGTTTTATCGCTAGCGGCGAACACCGGGGAGCTGTTTTTT. It yields the protein CASSQVLSLAANTGELFF.

The chain is built from TRBV4-2 and TRBJ2-1; 12 bases line up with TRBD2. CDR1 and CDR2 (germline): LGHNA, YNFKEQ. V shed 0 bases, J shed 6 bases, and the junction held 3 bases outside the gene matches. This CDR3 has 16 amino acids. The CDR3 nucleotides are TGTGCCAGCAGCCAAGAGACTAGCGGGAGTCTCAATGAGCAGTTCTTC. Protein sequence: CASSQETSGSLNEQFF.

The chain couples TRBV7-2 to TRBJ2-2, with TRBD2 as a possible D gene (5 bases). The germline CDR1 and CDR2 sequences are SGHTA and FQGNSA. This CDR3 contains 15 residues. Trimming cost V 0 bases and J 2 bases, with 7 bases left between them. CDR3 in amino acids: CASSLALANTGELFF. Here the CDR3 DNA reads TGTGCCAGCAGCTTAGCGCTAGCAAACACCGGGGAGCTGTTTTTT.

This chain joins TRBV29-1 and TRBJ1-1; TRBD1 is a possible D gene (6 bases). V was pared by 4 bases and J by 2 bases, with 11 bases between. CDR3 length equals 13 residues. Germline loops: CDR1 SQVTM, CDR2 ANQGSEA. CDR3 coding DNA: TGCAGCGTTGTTAGACAGGCTAACACTGAAGCTTTCTTT. Amino acids: CSVVRQANTEAFF.

The chain recombines TRBV7-2 with TRBJ2-6; a weak D match, TRBD1 (6 bases). Germline V gene lookup returns CDR1 SGHTA and CDR2 FQGNSA. V dropped 5 bases and J dropped 2 bases, with 19 bases sitting between them. The CDR3 runs to 18 residues. The CDR3 loop is CASSLIPGQHTGANVLTF. DNA for the CDR3: TGTGCCAGCAGCCTGATACCGGGACAACATACTGGGGCCAACGTCCTGACTTTC.

This clone was seen a handful of times. The V call is TRBV28, the J call TRBJ1-1; D is ambiguous. This CDR3 is built from 15 residues. V dropped 7 bases and J dropped 1 base, with 16 bases sitting between them. Germline V lookup: CDR1 MDHEN, CDR2 SYDVKM. The CDR3 sequence is CASTPGAGWNTEAFF. In DNA form, the CDR3 reads TGTGCCAGCACGCCCGGTGCGGGGTGGAACACTGAAGCTTTCTTT.

The V and J genes are TRBV7-9 and TRBJ2-1; D uncertain. V shed 6 bases and J shed 8 bases, with 8 bases lying between them. Per the germline V gene, CDR1 is SEHNR and CDR2 is FQNEAQ (reference sequence). There are 11 residues in the CDR3. This chain's CDR3 is CASSILHEQFF. The CDR3 DNA follows: TGTGCCAGCAGTATTCTTCATGAGCAGTTCTTC.

The count of this clone is one. The chain combines TRBV11-3 with TRBJ2-3; 8 nucleotides line up with TRBD1. After removal of 5 bases from V and 0 bases from J, the junction contained 7 bases not matched to a gene. CDR1 and CDR2 (germline): SGHNT, YENEEA. The CDR3 totals 16 residues. In DNA, the CDR3 is TGTGCCAGCAGCCCCCCGCAGGGGGCCAGCACAGATACGCAGTATTTT. Protein product: CASSPPQGASTDTQYF. Together with reference TRBV11-3 and TRBJ2-3, the CDR3 gives the full variable domain: EAGVVQSPRYKIIEKKQPVAFWCNPISGHNTLYWYLQNLGQGPELLIRYENEEAVDDSQLPKDRFSAERLKGVDSTLKIQPAELGDSAVYLCASSPPQGASTDTQYFGPGTRLTVL.

The genes are TRBV5-5 and TRBJ1-4; D possibly corresponds to TRBD1 (5 bases). V dropped 5 bases and J dropped 8 bases, with 13 bases sitting between them. There are 13 residues in the CDR3. Germline values: CDR1 SGHKS, CDR2 YYEKEE (reference sequence). CDR3 in DNA: TGTGCCAGCAGGGAAGGGGTGGAGGAAAAACTGTTTTTT. It translates to CASREGVEEKLFF.

The chain uses TRBV4-1 and TRBJ2-7; 7 bases are shared with TRBD2. The CDR3 consists of 16 residues. The junction had 10 bases not matched to a gene; V was cut back by 4 bases and J by 1 base. Germline V lookup: CDR1 MGHRA, CDR2 YSYEKL. The CDR3 spells CASSLGIGGGSYEQYF. The CDR3, as DNA: TGCGCCAGCAGCCTAGGGATTGGCGGGGGATCCTACGAGCAGTACTTC.